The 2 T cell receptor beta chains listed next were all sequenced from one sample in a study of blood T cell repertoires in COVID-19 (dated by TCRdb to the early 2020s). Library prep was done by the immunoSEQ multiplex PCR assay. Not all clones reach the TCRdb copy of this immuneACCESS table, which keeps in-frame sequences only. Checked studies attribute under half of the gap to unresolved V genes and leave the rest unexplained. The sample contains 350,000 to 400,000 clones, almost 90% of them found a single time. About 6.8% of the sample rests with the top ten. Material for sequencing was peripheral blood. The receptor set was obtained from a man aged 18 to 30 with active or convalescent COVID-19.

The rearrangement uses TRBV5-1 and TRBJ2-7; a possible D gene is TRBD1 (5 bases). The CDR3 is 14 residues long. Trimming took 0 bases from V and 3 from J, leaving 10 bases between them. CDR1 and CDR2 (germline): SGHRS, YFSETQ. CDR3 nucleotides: TGCGCCAGCAGCTTGGCCACGGACAACTACGAGCAGTACTTC. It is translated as CASSLATDNYEQYF.

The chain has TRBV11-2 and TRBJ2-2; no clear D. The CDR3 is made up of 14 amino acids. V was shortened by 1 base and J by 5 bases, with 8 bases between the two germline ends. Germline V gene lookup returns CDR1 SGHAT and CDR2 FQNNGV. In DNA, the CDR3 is TGTGCCAGCAGCTTAGTAGTAACGACCGGGGAGCTGTTTTTT. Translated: CASSLVVTTGELFF.